This TCR beta chain was identified in a study of cytomegalovirus exposure and HLA in healthy donors. Study at large: Most genotyped donors, 65% to 85% of 398, had Caucasian-associated genetic ancestry. Study results and limitations: While the bulk of TCR sequences proved rare, some public TCRs turned up in many donors.

Worth noting for this clone: Its target is not known.

V was clipped by 3 bases and J by 0 bases, with 12 bases between them. The CDR3 is made up of 16 amino acids. Germline V gene lookup returns CDR1 GTSNPN and CDR2 SVGIG (reference sequence). Vbeta (60) and Jbeta (13) primers were used in the PCR. Only in-frame clones appear in the TCRdb table, and some are missing; sequencing was by immunoSEQ multiplex PCR. The sample has 130,000 to 150,000 clones, approximately 82% seen once. This sequence originates from a woman between 55 and 75 years old in good health and CMV-seropositive. The chain employs TRBV30 and TRBJ2-6, with D perhaps TRBD1 (6 bases). Sequencing used PBMCs. CDR3 loop: CAWRALGGSGANVLTF. DNA for the CDR3: TGTGCCTGGAGGGCGCTAGGGGGCTCTGGGGCCAACGTCCTGACTTTC.